This entry lists 2 T cell receptor beta chains sequenced from one sample in a study of cytotoxic CD8 clonotypes in ibrutinib-treated CLL. Profiling relied on immunoSEQ multiplex PCR, and the TCRdb table lists in-frame clones only, not all of them. The repertoire includes some 290,000 clones, around four fifths of them detected once, and roughly 6.3% sits in the top ten. The material was PBMCs, obtained before ibrutinib treatment. These receptors came from a human donor with chronic lymphocytic leukemia.

This chain connects TRBV10-2 to TRBJ1-4; D call uncertain. Trimming removed 8 bases from V and 4 bases from J, with 8 bases in between. The CDR3 has 12 residues. Germline V CDR1 and CDR2: WSHSY, SAAADI. The DNA of the CDR3 is TGCGCCAGCGCCCAGTTTAATGAAAAACTGTTTTTT. This gives the protein CASAQFNEKLFF.

This rearrangement joins TRBV29-1 to TRBJ2-5, with 10 bases fitting TRBD1. This CDR3 contains 15 residues. V was pared by 5 bases and J by 1 base, with 7 bases of the junction left unmatched. From germline, CDR1 is SQVTM and CDR2 ANQGSEA. CDR3 nucleotide sequence: TGCAGCGTTAGTCGGACAGGGGGTCTCCAAGAGACCCAGTACTTC. Its protein is CSVSRTGGLQETQYF.